The 25 T cell receptor beta chains below come from one sample, sequenced in a study of T cells in Graves' hyperthyroidism and ophthalmopathy. Authors of the study amplified TCR beta CDR3 regions from RNA transcripts. Using the HTBI primer set, a first-round RT-PCR was run on the TCR CDR3. Via MiXCR, TCRdb re-called the multiplex PCR reads, giving one row per CDR3 protein. The sample carries more than 600,000 distinct CDR3 sequences, roughly 17% recorded once. The sample was blood. These receptors were collected from a man aged 18 to 30 with Graves' hyperthyroidism.

This clonotype was seen many times. The chain has TRBV11-1 and TRBJ2-1, with 9 bases that match TRBD2. V lost 6 bases, J lost 6 bases, and 3 bases stayed unmatched. CDR3 size: 13 residues. Looked up from germline, CDR1 is SGHAT and CDR2 is FQDESV (reference sequence). The CDR3 DNA follows: TGTGCCAGCAGTTGGACTAGCGTCAATGAGCAGTTCTTC. Translation gives CASSWTSVNEQFF.

The gene calls are TRBV24-1 and TRBJ2-5, with D possibly matching TRBD1 (7 bases). Germline values: CDR1 KGHDR, CDR2 SFDVKD. V was clipped by 9 bases and J by 0 bases, with 13 bases between them. The CDR3 is 14 residues long. This chain's CDR3 is CATAGTENQETQYF. The CDR3 DNA reads TGTGCCACCGCGGGGACAGAGAACCAAGAGACCCAGTACTTC.

At least ten counts were recorded for this clonotype. The chain has TRBV12-3 or TRBV12-4 and TRBJ2-1, with TRBD2 identical over 8 bases. V trimming: 3 bases; J trimming: 4 bases; junction bases outside the gene matches: 2. The CDR3 contains 14 residues. The CDR3 loop reads CASSFLAGYNEQFF. For the CDR3, the DNA is TGTGCCAGCAGTTTTTTAGCGGGGTACAATGAGCAGTTCTTC.

This clonotype was picked up many times. The chain carries TRBV28 and TRBJ1-5, with a weak D call TRBD1 (5 bases). The CDR3 is made up of 15 amino acids. Trimming took 6 bases from V and 3 from J, leaving 15 bases between them. Germline CDR1 and CDR2: MDHEN and SYDVKM. The CDR3 region is CASSRDYLPNQPQHF. CDR3 DNA: TGTGCCAGCAGCCGGGACTACCTGCCCAATCAGCCCCAGCATTTT.

The table lists this clonotype with a count of one. The chain has TRBV15 and TRBJ1-3; possibly TRBD1 for D (5 bases). The CDR3 extends over 16 amino acids. The V gene lost 2 bases and the J gene lost 1 base, with 12 bases spanning the gap. Looked up from germline, CDR1 is LNHNV and CDR2 is YYDKDF (reference sequence). The CDR3 region has the DNA TGTGCCACCAGCAGACCCGTGGGGCCTTCTGGAAACACCATATATTTT. Its protein is CATSRPVGPSGNTIYF. The full variable domain, its missing parts supplied by reference TRBV15 and TRBJ1-3, is DAMVIQNPRYQVTQFGKPVTLSCSQTLNHNVMYWYQQKSSQAPKLLFHYYDKDFNNEADTPDNFQSRRPNTSFCFLDIRSPGLGDTAMYLCATSRPVGPSGNTIYFGEGSWLTVV.

This clonotype showed up many times. V and J are TRBV6-1 and TRBJ2-5, with TRBD2 as a possible D gene (6 bases). Trimming removed 5 bases at V and 2 bases at J, with 9 bases between. Germline CDR1 reads MNHNS; CDR2 reads SASEGT. This CDR3 is built from 13 residues. As DNA, the CDR3 is TGTGCCAGCAGTCGGACTATACAAGAGACCCAGTACTTC. Amino acid sequence: CASSRTIQETQYF.

J is TRBJ1-2 and V is TRBV7-8, with D unclear. This CDR3 has 13 amino acids. Trimming stripped 5 bases from V and 6 bases from J, with 13 bases between. Germline values: CDR1 SGHVS, CDR2 FQNEAQ. The CDR3, as DNA: TGTGCCAGCAGCCGTGGCGTTGCGGATGGCTACACCTTC. It yields the protein CASSRGVADGYTF. Together with reference TRBV7-8 and TRBJ1-2, the CDR3 gives the full variable domain: GAGVSQSPRYKVAKRGQDVALRCDPISGHVSLFWYQQALGQGPEFLTYFQNEAQLDKSGLPSDRFFAERPEGSVSTLKIQRTQQEDSAVYLCASSRGVADGYTFGSGTRLTVV.

The chain joins TRBV6-1 to TRBJ2-1; TRBD2 matches at 12 bases. Germline CDR1 MNHNS, CDR2 SASEGT. The CDR3 consists of 17 residues. Unmatched junction bases numbered 11, after V lost 6 bases and J lost 5 bases. DNA of the CDR3: TGTGCCAGCAGACCTAGCGGGAGGGCCTTTCTAAACAATGAGCAGTTCTTC. The encoded protein is CASRPSGRAFLNNEQFF.

V is TRBV20-1 and J is TRBJ2-3, with TRBD2 matching over 7 bases. The germline gives CDR1 DFQATT, CDR2 SNEGSKA (reference sequence). The V gene end was trimmed by 0 bases and the J gene end by 5 bases; junction bases not matched to a gene: 14. The CDR3 is 17 residues long. The CDR3 coding sequence is TGCAGTGCTAGAGATGACCTTCGGGCGGGAGCTAGAGATACGCAGTATTTT. Its translation: CSARDDLRAGARDTQYF.

The chain links TRBV20-1 to TRBJ2-5; the match to TRBD2 covers 10 bases. Germline lookup yields CDR1 DFQATT and CDR2 SNEGSKA (reference sequence). This CDR3 region has 17 residues. V trimming: 3 bases; J trimming: 4 bases; junction bases outside the gene matches: 14. CDR3 DNA sequence: TGCAGTGCTAGGGCTAGCGGGAGAGGAGGTGGCGGAGAGACCCAGTACTTC. Residues: CSARASGRGGGGETQYF.

This clonotype was recorded at least ten times. The chain uses TRBV11-3 and TRBJ2-1; 13 nucleotides line up with TRBD2. The CDR3 runs to 15 residues. With V trimmed by 6 bases and J by 10 bases, 9 bases remained unmatched. CDR1 and CDR2 from the germline V gene are SGHNT and YENEEA. CDR3 sequence: CASSPGLAGDREQFF. CDR3 nucleotides: TGTGCCAGCAGTCCTGGACTAGCGGGGGACAGGGAGCAGTTCTTC. The whole variable domain, filled in from reference TRBV11-3 and TRBJ2-1, reads EAGVVQSPRYKIIEKKQPVAFWCNPISGHNTLYWYLQNLGQGPELLIRYENEEAVDDSQLPKDRFSAERLKGVDSTLKIQPAELGDSAVYLCASSPGLAGDREQFFGPGTRLTVL.

This clonotype was picked up many times. V and J are TRBV28 and TRBJ2-1; 8 bases fit TRBD2. CDR3 size: 18 residues. The ends lost 2 bases at V and 2 bases at J; junction bases unmatched: 11. Germline lookup yields CDR1 MDHEN and CDR2 SYDVKM. Here the CDR3 DNA reads TGTGCCAGCAGTTTACATAGTCGGATGCGGGGGGCCTACAATGAGCAGTTCTTC. Translating gives CASSLHSRMRGAYNEQFF. The entire variable domain, with the rest obtained from reference TRBV28 and TRBJ2-1, is as follows: DVKVTQSSRYLVKRTGEKVFLECVQDMDHENMFWYRQDPGLGLRLIYFSYDVKMKEKGDIPEGYSVSREKKERFSLILESASTNQTSMYLCASSLHSRMRGAYNEQFFGPGTRLTVL.

A few counts support this clonotype. This chain links TRBV19 with TRBJ1-1; the D gene is possibly TRBD1 (6 bases). V dropped 7 bases and J dropped 4 bases, with 13 bases sitting between them. Germline V gene data show CDR1 as LNHDA and CDR2 as SQIVND (reference sequence). The CDR3 consists of 13 residues. CDR3 residues: CASIPRGGTEAFF. The CDR3 DNA reads TGTGCCAGTATCCCCAGGGGAGGCACTGAAGCTTTCTTT.

This clonotype was picked up many times. The junction differs from germline at one of its ends, possibly a read error. As DNA, the CDR3 is TGTGCCAGCAGCTTATATAGTCGATCCTACGAGCAGTACTTC. Its translation: CASSLYSRSYEQYF. This chain links TRBV28 with TRBJ2-7, with D uncertain. The germline V gene encodes CDR1 MDHEN and CDR2 SYDVKM. This CDR3 region has 14 residues.

There are a few counts of this clonotype. This chain connects TRBV7-9 to TRBJ2-1, with 7 positions matching TRBD1. Germline CDR1 is SEHNR and CDR2 is FQNEAQ (reference sequence). The trim removed 2 bases at V and 7 bases at J, leaving 5 bases unmatched. There are 14 residues in the CDR3. The CDR3 sequence: CASSLWQGENEQFF. In DNA, the CDR3 is TGTGCCAGCAGCTTATGGCAGGGGGAGAATGAGCAGTTCTTC.

This clonotype has ten or more counts. The chain recombines TRBV30 with TRBJ2-7; D gene uncertain. Germline V gives CDR1 GTSNPN, CDR2 SVGIG (reference sequence). V was clipped by 6 bases and J by 6 bases, with 18 bases between them. The CDR3 is 13 residues long. The CDR3 loop is CACVGADLSEQYF. The CDR3 coding sequence is TGTGCCTGCGTGGGCGCCGACCTCTCCGAGCAGTACTTC.

Ten or more counts support this clonotype. The chain links TRBV7-2 to TRBJ2-3, with D possibly being TRBD1 (5 bases). This CDR3 contains 15 residues. CDR1 is SGHTA, CDR2 FQGNSA, per germline. Deletions cut 1 base from V and 3 bases from J, with 11 bases between. The CDR3 region is CASSLVAGLTDTQYF. The DNA of the CDR3 is TGTGCCAGCAGCTTAGTAGCAGGGCTTACAGATACGCAGTATTTT. The whole variable domain, filled in from reference TRBV7-2 and TRBJ2-3, reads GAGVSQSPSNKVTEKGKDVELRCDPISGHTALYWYRQSLGQGLEFLIYFQGNSAPDKSGLPSDRFSAERTGGSVSTLTIQRTQQEDSAVYLCASSLVAGLTDTQYFGPGTRLTVL.

This clonotype was detected ten times or more. The chain joins TRBV28 to TRBJ2-7, with 9 bases that match TRBD1. CDR3 length equals 14 residues. The ends lost 5 bases at V and 4 bases at J; junction bases unmatched: 6. Germline CDR1 reads MDHEN; CDR2 reads SYDVKM. The CDR3: CASSTGGAGYEQYF. The CDR3 DNA is TGTGCCAGCAGTACAGGGGGCGCGGGGTACGAGCAGTACTTC.

The rearrangement links TRBV4-2 to TRBJ2-3, with 8 bases matching TRBD2. The CDR3 consists of 15 residues. The J segment lost 3 bases and the V segment lost 2 bases, leaving 4 bases of the junction unmatched. In germline, CDR1 is LGHNA, CDR2 YNFKEQ. The DNA for the CDR3 is TGTGCCAGCAGCCAATTTAGCGGGGTAACAGATACGCAGTATTTT. Its protein product is CASSQFSGVTDTQYF.

This chain uses TRBV20-1 with TRBJ2-7; 7 bases map to TRBD1. Germline CDR1 DFQATT, CDR2 SNEGSKA (reference sequence). Losses at the gene ends were 6 bases for V and 4 bases for J; bases not matched to a gene: 9. This CDR3 is 13 amino acids long. The CDR3 region is CSAPRGPRYEQYF. CDR3 bases: TGCAGTGCCCCAAGGGGGCCCCGATACGAGCAGTACTTC.

This clonotype turned up a few times. The V call is TRBV6-2 or TRBV6-3, the J call TRBJ2-1; 9 bases map to TRBD2. V shed 2 bases, J shed 4 bases, and the junction held 9 bases outside the gene matches. The germline CDR1 and CDR2 sequences are MNHEY and SVGEGT. This CDR3 is 17 amino acids long. The CDR3 spells CASSYRGVAGEYNEQFF. The CDR3 nucleotides are TGTGCCAGCAGTTACCGGGGAGTAGCGGGAGAATACAATGAGCAGTTCTTC.

The chain combines TRBV7-2 with TRBJ2-7; 7 nucleotides align to TRBD1. Germline V gene data show CDR1 as SGHTA and CDR2 as FQGNSA. V shed 6 bases and J 2 bases; nucleotides not matched to a gene: 7. This CDR3 is built from 14 residues. Written as DNA, the CDR3 is TGTGCCAGCAGTCACCGACAGGGAACCTACGAGCAGTACTTC. This sequence encodes CASSHRQGTYEQYF.

This clonotype was detected ten times or more. The chain joins TRBV12-3 or TRBV12-4 to TRBJ2-5; TRBD2 agrees at 14 bases. The CDR3 is 18 residues long. V was clipped by 6 bases and J by 5 bases; unmatched bases: 14. The CDR3 DNA sequence: TGTGCCAGCAGCCCCCACTCCGGGACTAGCGGGGGAAGGGAGACCCAGTACTTC. Protein: CASSPHSGTSGGRETQYF.

This chain connects TRBV19 to TRBJ2-6; D is undetermined. The CDR3 loop spans 16 amino acids. V lost 4 bases to trimming and J lost 1 base, with 11 bases between them. Germline lookup yields CDR1 LNHDA and CDR2 SQIVND (reference sequence). The CDR3 protein is CASSRWQASGANVLTF. In DNA, the CDR3 is TGTGCCAGTAGTAGGTGGCAGGCGTCTGGGGCCAACGTCCTGACTTTC.

As to this clonotype: The junction differs from germline at one of its ends, possibly a read error. The rearrangement uses TRBV7-7 and TRBJ2-2; D uncertain. Germline V CDR1 and CDR2: SSHAT, FNYEAQ (reference sequence). The CDR3 totals 15 residues. CDR3 residues: CASTKGDSSSGELFF. The CDR3 nucleotides read TGTGCTAGCACCAAAGGAGACTCCTCGTCCGGGGAGCTGTTTTTT.